This T cell receptor (beta chain) was sequenced in a study of blood T cell repertoires in COVID-19. Clinical histories supplied by participants themselves formed the basis of cohort assignment. This CDR3 contains 15 residues. Germline assignment: CDR1 MNHEY and CDR2 SVGAGI. Deletions cut 0 bases from V and 6 bases from J, with 14 bases between. Produced via immunoSEQ multiplex PCR; TCRdb's table is partial and in-frame only. The table shows about 220,000 clones, with around 86% occurring only once. Sequences were obtained from PBMCs or T cells enriched from blood (not recorded which). This receptor was identified in a woman between 35 and 50 years old with acute COVID-19. V gene TRBV6-5 combines with J gene TRBJ1-2, with D uncertain. CDR3 coding DNA: TGTGCCAGCAGTTACTCACCTCGGGAGAGGAATGGCTACACCTTC. Translated, it gives CASSYSPRERNGYTF.